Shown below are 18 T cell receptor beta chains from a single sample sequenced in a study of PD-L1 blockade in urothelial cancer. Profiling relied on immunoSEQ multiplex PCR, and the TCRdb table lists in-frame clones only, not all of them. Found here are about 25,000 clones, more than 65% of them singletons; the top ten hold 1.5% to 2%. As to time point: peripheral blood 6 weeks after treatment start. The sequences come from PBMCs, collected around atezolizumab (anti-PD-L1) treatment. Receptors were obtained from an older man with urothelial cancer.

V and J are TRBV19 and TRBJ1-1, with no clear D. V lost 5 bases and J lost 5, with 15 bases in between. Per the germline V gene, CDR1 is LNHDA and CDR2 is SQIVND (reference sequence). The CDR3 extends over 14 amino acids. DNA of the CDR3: TGTGCCAGTAGTGATGTGGTCCGAGGGACTGAAGCTTTCTTT. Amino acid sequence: CASSDVVRGTEAFF.

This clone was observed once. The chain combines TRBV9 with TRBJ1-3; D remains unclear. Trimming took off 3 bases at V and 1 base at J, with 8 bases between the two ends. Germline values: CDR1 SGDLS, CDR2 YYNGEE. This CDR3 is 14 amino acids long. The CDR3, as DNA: TGTGCCAGCAGCGCCGAGACATCTGGAAACACCATATATTTT. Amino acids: CASSAETSGNTIYF.

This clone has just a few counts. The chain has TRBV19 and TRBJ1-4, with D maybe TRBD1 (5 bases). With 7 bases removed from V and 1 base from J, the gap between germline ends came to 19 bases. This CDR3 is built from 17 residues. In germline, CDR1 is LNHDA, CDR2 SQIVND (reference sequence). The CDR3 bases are TGTGCCAGTAAAGGTCAAGGGCAGGGAAGAACTAATGAAAAACTGTTTTTT. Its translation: CASKGQGQGRTNEKLFF.

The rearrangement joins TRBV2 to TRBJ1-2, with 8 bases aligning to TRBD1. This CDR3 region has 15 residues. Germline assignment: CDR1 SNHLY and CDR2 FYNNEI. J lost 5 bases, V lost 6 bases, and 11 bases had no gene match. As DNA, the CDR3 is TGTGCCAGCAGGAGGCGGACAGGGTCTGAATATGGCTACACCTTC. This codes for CASRRRTGSEYGYTF.

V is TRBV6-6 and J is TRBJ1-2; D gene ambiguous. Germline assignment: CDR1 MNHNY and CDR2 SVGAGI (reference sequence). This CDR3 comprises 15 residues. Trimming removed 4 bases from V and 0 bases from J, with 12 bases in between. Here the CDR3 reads CASSSRRGANYGYTF. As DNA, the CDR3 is TGTGCCAGCAGTTCGAGACGGGGAGCTAACTATGGCTACACCTTC.

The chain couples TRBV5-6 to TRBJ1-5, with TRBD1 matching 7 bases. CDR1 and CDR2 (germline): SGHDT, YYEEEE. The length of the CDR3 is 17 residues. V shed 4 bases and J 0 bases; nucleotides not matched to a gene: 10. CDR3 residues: CASSLLGQLNSNQPQHF. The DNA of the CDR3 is TGTGCCAGCAGCCTCTTGGGACAGCTTAATAGCAATCAGCCCCAGCATTTT.

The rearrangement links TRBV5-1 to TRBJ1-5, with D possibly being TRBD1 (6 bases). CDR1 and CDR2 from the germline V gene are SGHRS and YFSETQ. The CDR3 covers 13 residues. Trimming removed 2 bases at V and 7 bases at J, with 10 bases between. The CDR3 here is CASSLQGRQPQHF. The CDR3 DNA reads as TGCGCCAGCAGCTTACAGGGACGACAGCCCCAGCATTTT.

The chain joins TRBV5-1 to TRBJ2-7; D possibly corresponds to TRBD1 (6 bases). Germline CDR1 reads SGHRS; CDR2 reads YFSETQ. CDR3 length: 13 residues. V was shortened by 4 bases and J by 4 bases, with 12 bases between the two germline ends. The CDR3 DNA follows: TGCGCCAGCAGCCCCCCGGACAGTTACGAGCAGTACTTC. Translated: CASSPPDSYEQYF.

The CDR3 bases are TGTGCCAGCAGCTGGGAGGCCAACACCGGGGAGCTGTTTTTT. As protein: CASSWEANTGELFF. The rearrangement links TRBV9 to TRBJ2-2; the D gene is possibly TRBD2 (6 bases). CDR3 length: 14 residues. Germline V gene lookup returns CDR1 SGDLS and CDR2 YYNGEE. With 4 bases removed from V and 2 bases from J, the gap between germline ends came to 9 bases.

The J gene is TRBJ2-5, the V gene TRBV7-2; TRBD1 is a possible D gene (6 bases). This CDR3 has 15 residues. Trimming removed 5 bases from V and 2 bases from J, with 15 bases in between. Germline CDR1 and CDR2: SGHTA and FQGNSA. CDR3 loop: CASSRTPDRQETQYF. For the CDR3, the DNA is TGTGCCAGCAGCCGAACCCCGGACAGACAAGAGACCCAGTACTTC.

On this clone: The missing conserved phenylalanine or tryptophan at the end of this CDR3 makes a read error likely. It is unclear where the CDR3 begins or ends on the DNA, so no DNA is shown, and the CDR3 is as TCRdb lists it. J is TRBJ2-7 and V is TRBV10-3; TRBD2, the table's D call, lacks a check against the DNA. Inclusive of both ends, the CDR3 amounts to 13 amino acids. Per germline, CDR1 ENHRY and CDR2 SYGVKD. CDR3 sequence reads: CAISESREGRTSI.

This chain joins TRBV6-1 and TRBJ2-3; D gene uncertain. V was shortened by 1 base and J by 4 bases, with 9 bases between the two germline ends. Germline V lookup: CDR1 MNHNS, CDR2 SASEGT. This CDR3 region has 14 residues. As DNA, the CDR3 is TGTGCCAGCAGTGAAGAACACCCCCCAGATACGCAGTATTTT. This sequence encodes CASSEEHPPDTQYF.

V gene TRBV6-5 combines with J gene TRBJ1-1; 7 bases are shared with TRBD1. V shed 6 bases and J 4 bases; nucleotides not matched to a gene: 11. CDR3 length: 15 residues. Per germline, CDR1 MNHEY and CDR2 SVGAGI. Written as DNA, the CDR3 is TGTGCCAGCAGCAAGCAGGGGGGTTCCAGCACTGAAGCTTTCTTT. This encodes CASSKQGGSSTEAFF.

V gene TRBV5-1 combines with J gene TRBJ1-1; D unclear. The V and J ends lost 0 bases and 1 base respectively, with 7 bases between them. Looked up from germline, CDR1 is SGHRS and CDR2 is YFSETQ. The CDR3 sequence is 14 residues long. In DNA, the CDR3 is TGCGCCAGCAGCTTGGCCAGCGAGAACACTGAAGCTTTCTTT. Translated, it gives CASSLASENTEAFF.

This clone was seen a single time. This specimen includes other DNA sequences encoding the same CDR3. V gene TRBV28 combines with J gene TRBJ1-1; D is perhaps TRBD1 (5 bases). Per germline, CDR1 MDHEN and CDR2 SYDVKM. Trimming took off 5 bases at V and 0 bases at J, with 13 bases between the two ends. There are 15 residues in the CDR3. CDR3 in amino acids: CASSGRGGMNTEAFF. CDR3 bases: TGTGCCAGCAGTGGGCGCGGGGGGATGAACACTGAAGCTTTCTTT.

The CDR3 spells CASSQVGLAIGEQYF. DNA of the CDR3: TGTGCCAGCAGCCAAGTTGGACTAGCAATAGGCGAGCAGTACTTC. The chain couples TRBV14 to TRBJ2-7; 8 bases are a match to TRBD2. The CDR3 runs 15 residues. The trim removed 1 base at V and 6 bases at J, leaving 8 bases unmatched. The V gene's germline CDR1 is SGHDN and CDR2 FVKESK.

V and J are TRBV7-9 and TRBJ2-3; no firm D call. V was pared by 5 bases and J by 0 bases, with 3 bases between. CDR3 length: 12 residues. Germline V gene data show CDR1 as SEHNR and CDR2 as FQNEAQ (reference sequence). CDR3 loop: CASSLSTDTQYF. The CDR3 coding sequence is TGTGCCAGCAGCCTTAGCACAGATACGCAGTATTTT. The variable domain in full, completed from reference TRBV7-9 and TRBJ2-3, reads DTGVSQNPRHKITKRGQNVTFRCDPISEHNRLYWYRQTLGQGPEFLTYFQNEAQLEKSRLLSDRFSAERPKGSFSTLEIQRTEQGDSAMYLCASSLSTDTQYFGPGTRLTVL.

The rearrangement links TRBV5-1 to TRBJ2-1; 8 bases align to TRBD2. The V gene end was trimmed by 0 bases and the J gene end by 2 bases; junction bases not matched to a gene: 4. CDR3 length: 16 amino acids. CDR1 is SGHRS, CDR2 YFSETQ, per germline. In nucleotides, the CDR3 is TGCGCCAGCAGCTTGGCCTCAGCGGGAGCCTACAATGAGCAGTTCTTC. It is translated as CASSLASAGAYNEQFF.